One sample yielded the 24 T cell receptor beta chains listed below, sequenced in a study of PD-1 blockade in classical Hodgkin lymphoma. The table came from immunoSEQ multiplex PCR; TCRdb's copy has only in-frame clones and leaves some out. The table has approximately 90,000 clones, 65% to 85% seen once. Indicated time point: cycle 4 day 1 (C4D1), after around six weeks of nivolumab. Each and every patient relapsed after autologous stem cell transplantation, and patients got differing brentuximab vedotin exposure. This specimen was peripheral blood mononuclear cells (PBMCs), taken before the fourth cycle of nivolumab. These receptors came from a human donor with classical Hodgkin lymphoma.

The chain is built from TRBV6-1 and TRBJ2-1; D may be TRBD1 (6 bases). CDR1 and CDR2 from the germline V gene are MNHNS and SASEGT. The CDR3 extends over 14 amino acids. V was cut by 7 bases and J by 1 base, with 11 bases left in between. In DNA form, the CDR3 reads TGTGCCAGCACCAGGGGCTTTTCCTACAATGAGCAGTTCTTC. Residues: CASTRGFSYNEQFF.

The chain links TRBV6-1 to TRBJ1-1, with TRBD1 as a possible D gene (5 bases). Trimming left V 8 bases short and J 6 bases short, with 10 bases between. Looked up from germline, CDR1 is MNHNS and CDR2 is SASEGT. The CDR3 has 11 residues. The CDR3 DNA sequence: TGTGCCAGCGGAGGGGCTCCTGAAGCTTTCTTT. Translation: CASGGAPEAFF.

The chain has TRBV19 and TRBJ1-2; D is unresolved. Trimming pared 1 base from V and 3 bases from J, leaving 12 bases between. This CDR3 has 15 residues. Looked up from germline, CDR1 is LNHDA and CDR2 is SQIVND (reference sequence). CDR3 DNA: TGTGCCAGTAGTATAGGGAGGCCGGATTACTATGGCTACACCTTC. Translating it yields CASSIGRPDYYGYTF.

Turning to this clone: This CDR3 is missing its conserved last phenylalanine or tryptophan, likely due to a read error. It is unclear where the CDR3 begins or ends on the DNA, so no DNA is shown, and the CDR3 is as TCRdb lists it. The chain has TRBV6-5 and TRBJ1-2. From germline, CDR1 is MNHEY and CDR2 SVGAGI. The CDR3 spans 9 residues, counting both ends. This CDR3 reads CAWVGPEYD.

The J gene is TRBJ2-3, the V gene TRBV29-1; TRBD2 matches 9 bases. V was pared by 4 bases and J by 4 bases, with 6 bases of the junction left unmatched. The CDR3 is 14 residues long. CDR1 is SQVTM, CDR2 ANQGSEA, per germline. The CDR3 loop is CSVVDSGSSDTQYF. The CDR3 DNA reads TGCAGCGTTGTCGATAGCGGGAGTTCAGATACGCAGTATTTT.

This rearrangement joins TRBV29-1 to TRBJ1-3; D not resolved. Germline CDR1 SQVTM, CDR2 ANQGSEA. Trimming shortened V by 6 bases and J by 4 bases, and 7 bases separated the two germline ends. The CDR3 loop spans 11 amino acids. The CDR3 here is CSVDSGNTIYF. The CDR3 DNA sequence: TGCAGCGTCGACTCAGGAAACACCATATATTTT.

The chain links TRBV19 to TRBJ2-7; 12 nucleotides agree with TRBD2. Germline-derived CDR1 and CDR2 are LNHDA and SQIVND (reference sequence). CDR3 length: 13 amino acids. V gave up 6 bases and J gave up 6 bases; unmatched junction bases: 3. Written as DNA, the CDR3 is TGTGCCAGTAGCCTACTAGCGGGAGGCGAGCAGTACTTC. Translating gives CASSLLAGGEQYF.

J is TRBJ1-1 and V is TRBV6-4; tentative D call: TRBD1 (5 bases). The CDR3 has 14 residues. Germline V gene sequence: CDR1 MRHNA, CDR2 SNTAGT. V was shortened by 6 bases and J by 1 base, with 12 bases between the two germline ends. The CDR3 DNA sequence: TGTGCCAGCAGCTATGGACAAGGGAACACTGAAGCTTTCTTT. Its translation: CASSYGQGNTEAFF.

This clone was seen only once. The chain carries TRBV28 and TRBJ2-3, with 8 positions matching TRBD2. The germline V gene encodes CDR1 MDHEN and CDR2 SYDVKM. The CDR3 covers 15 residues. V shed 5 bases, J shed 3 bases, and the junction held 7 bases outside the gene matches. CDR3 residues: CASSTRSGGTDTQYF. CDR3 bases: TGTGCCAGCAGTACTCGAAGCGGGGGAACAGATACGCAGTATTTT.

The chain uses TRBV29-1 and TRBJ1-2, with 9 bases fitting TRBD1. V shed 6 bases, J shed 8 bases, and the junction held 10 bases outside the gene matches. The CDR3 consists of 13 residues. From germline, CDR1 is SQVTM and CDR2 ANQGSEA. In nucleotides, the CDR3 is TGCAGCGTCAGAACCGGGACAGGGAAAGGCTACACCTTC. Residues: CSVRTGTGKGYTF.

V and J are TRBV13 and TRBJ2-5; 9 nucleotides agree with TRBD2. The CDR3 runs to 16 residues. The germline V gene encodes CDR1 PRHDT and CDR2 FYEKMQ (reference sequence). J lost 5 bases, V lost 5 bases, and 12 bases had no gene match. The CDR3 DNA is TGTGCCAGCAGCCTAGCGGGGAGTGGGTTTGGGGAGACCCAGTACTTC. Its translation is CASSLAGSGFGETQYF.

This chain connects TRBV10-3 to TRBJ2-7; perhaps TRBD2 as D (5 bases). Trimming shortened V by 8 bases and J by 2 bases, and 7 bases separated the two germline ends. The CDR3 runs to 11 residues. Germline CDR1 reads ENHRY; CDR2 reads SYGVKD. The CDR3 reads CAILGAYEQYF. CDR3 nucleotide sequence: TGTGCCATCCTCGGGGCCTACGAGCAGTACTTC.

This clone was seen once. The rearrangement links TRBV28 to TRBJ1-1; a weak D match, TRBD1 (6 bases). CDR1 MDHEN and CDR2 SYDVKM come from the germline V gene. V lost 6 bases, J lost 1 base, and 12 bases lay in between. The CDR3 loop spans 14 amino acids. Written as DNA, the CDR3 is TGTGCCAGCAGGGCTGACAGGTCGAACACTGAAGCTTTCTTT. Its translation is CASRADRSNTEAFF.

This clone showed up just a few times. The V call is TRBV28, the J call TRBJ2-1, with D perhaps matching TRBD1 (6 bases). CDR1 and CDR2 from the germline V gene are MDHEN and SYDVKM. The ends were cut back, 8 bases at V and 0 bases at J, with 14 bases in the middle. The CDR3 has 15 residues. CDR3: CASGGLGSSYNEQFF. The CDR3 DNA sequence: TGTGCCAGCGGGGGCTTGGGGAGCTCCTACAATGAGCAGTTCTTC.

The chain uses TRBV5-4 and TRBJ2-5; tentative D call: TRBD2 (6 bases). CDR3 length: 17 residues. Germline V gene data show CDR1 as SGHNT and CDR2 as YYREEE (reference sequence). V shed 3 bases and J shed 2 bases, with 20 bases lying between them. The CDR3 DNA follows: TGTGCCAGCAGCTCCGGCGGTTTAACAGGACTACAAGAGACCCAGTACTTC. It yields the protein CASSSGGLTGLQETQYF.

This rearrangement joins TRBV28 to TRBJ2-1; either TRBD1 or TRBD2 may supply D (5 bases each). CDR1 and CDR2 (germline): MDHEN, SYDVKM. CDR3 length equals 14 residues. V lost 3 bases to trimming and J lost 2 bases, with 8 bases between them. CDR3 DNA: TGTGCCAGCAGTTTTCCGGGACCCTACAATGAGCAGTTCTTC. This codes for CASSFPGPYNEQFF.

The chain couples TRBV14 to TRBJ2-5, with D perhaps matching TRBD1 or TRBD2 (7 bases each). V lost 4 bases and J 4 bases, leaving 13 bases between the germline ends. Germline V lookup: CDR1 SGHDN, CDR2 FVKESK. This CDR3 region has 14 residues. The CDR3 here is CASSRQGGGETQYF. In DNA form, the CDR3 reads TGTGCCAGCAGCCGACAGGGAGGGGGAGAGACCCAGTACTTC.

This clone was counted a single time. The chain is built from TRBV6-1 and TRBJ2-5, with D tentatively TRBD2 (7 bases). CDR3 length: 14 residues. Trimming took off 6 bases at V and 5 bases at J, with 16 bases between the two ends. Germline lookup yields CDR1 MNHNS and CDR2 SASEGT. This CDR3 reads CASSQRGGGETQYF. DNA for the CDR3: TGTGCCAGCAGCCAGCGCGGGGGCGGTGAGACCCAGTACTTC.

This rearrangement joins TRBV18 to TRBJ2-5, with unresolved D. V was shortened by 0 bases and J by 5 bases, with 7 bases between the two germline ends. CDR1 and CDR2 from the germline V gene are KGHSH and LQKENI. The CDR3 runs 13 residues. The CDR3 spells CASSPPTKETQYF. As DNA, the CDR3 is TGTGCCAGCTCACCACCGACGAAGGAGACCCAGTACTTC. The full variable domain, completed using reference TRBV18 and TRBJ2-5, is NAGVMQNPRHLVRRRGQEARLRCSPMKGHSHVYWYRQLPEEGLKFMVYLQKENIIDESGMPKERFSAEFPKEGPSILRIQQVVRGDSAAYFCASSPPTKETQYFGPGTRLLVL.

The rearrangement uses TRBV28 and TRBJ1-1; 7 nucleotides match TRBD1. The V and J ends lost 5 bases and 8 bases, in that order; junction bases with no gene match: 11. CDR3 size: 14 residues. Looked up from germline, CDR1 is MDHEN and CDR2 is SYDVKM. The CDR3 nucleotides are TGTGCCAGCAGTCTTATGGACGACAGGGAGGAAGCTTTCTTT. Its translation is CASSLMDDREEAFF.

This clone was observed a handful of times. The chain recombines TRBV11-2 with TRBJ2-7; the D gene could be TRBD1 or TRBD2 (5 bases each). Germline loops: CDR1 SGHAT, CDR2 FQNNGV. The CDR3 consists of 14 residues. The V end was cut by 5 bases, the J end by 4 bases, with 15 bases between. This CDR3 is CASSLAGAQYEQYF. The CDR3 DNA sequence: TGTGCCAGCAGCCTAGCTGGGGCCCAGTACGAGCAGTACTTC.

The chain links TRBV5-1 to TRBJ2-3, with no clear D. V lost 0 bases and J 1 base, leaving 9 bases between the germline ends. The germline gives CDR1 SGHRS, CDR2 YFSETQ. The CDR3 consists of 15 residues. CDR3 DNA sequence: TGCGCCAGCAGCTTGGCCCTTCAAGGCACAGATACGCAGTATTTT. Its protein is CASSLALQGTDTQYF.

The rearrangement links TRBV19 to TRBJ2-7; 9 nucleotides agree with TRBD1. Losses at the gene ends were 5 bases for V and 9 bases for J; bases not matched to a gene: 11. Germline CDR1 reads LNHDA; CDR2 reads SQIVND (reference sequence). The length of the CDR3 is 14 residues. CDR3 amino acids: CASSPSGTGIGQYF. In nucleotides, the CDR3 is TGTGCCAGTAGTCCCTCCGGGACAGGGATAGGGCAGTACTTC.

The DNA for the CDR3 is TGTGCCAGCAGTGAGGGCGGGAGCCTCTACGAGCAGTACTTC. Protein product: CASSEGGSLYEQYF. The chain combines TRBV6-1 with TRBJ2-7, with 7 bases lining up with TRBD2. CDR1 and CDR2 from the germline V gene are MNHNS and SASEGT. The CDR3 totals 14 residues. Trimming cost V 3 bases and J 3 bases; bases outside gene matches: 5.